One and the same sample provided the 8 T cell receptor beta chains below, sequenced in a study of blood T cell repertoires in COVID-19. The method was immunoSEQ multiplex PCR; TCRdb's version includes in-frame clones alone and lacks a portion of them. The sample lists about 150,000 clones; roughly 88% were seen once. Material: peripheral blood. The receptors here all came from a man between 60 and 70 years old with COVID-19, enrolled during active disease.

CDR3 residues: CSARTENTEAFF. The CDR3 DNA reads TGCAGCGCCCGGACAGAGAACACTGAAGCTTTCTTT. The chain uses TRBV29-1 and TRBJ1-1, with TRBD1 as a possible D gene (6 bases). The CDR3 spans 12 residues. From germline, CDR1 is SQVTM and CDR2 ANQGSEA. V lost 7 bases and J 1 base, leaving 10 bases between the germline ends.

The rearrangement uses TRBV5-6 and TRBJ1-2, with D perhaps matching TRBD1 (5 bases). V shed 4 bases and J shed 7 bases, with 17 bases lying between them. Germline V gene data show CDR1 as SGHDT and CDR2 as YYEEEE. This CDR3 is built from 14 residues. The DNA for the CDR3 is TGTGCCAGCAGCCCGGGCGGCAGGGTGGTTGGCTACACCTTC. Protein: CASSPGGRVVGYTF.

The V gene is TRBV6-2 or TRBV6-3, the J gene TRBJ2-7, with 10 bases fitting TRBD1. Germline V gene lookup returns CDR1 MNHEY and CDR2 SVGEGT. Unmatched junction bases numbered 8, after V lost 4 bases and J lost 2 bases. This CDR3 is built from 16 residues. The CDR3 DNA reads as TGTGCCAGCAGTTCGCGGGACAGGGGAGTTACCTACGAGCAGTACTTC. Translation gives CASSSRDRGVTYEQYF.

V gene TRBV21-1 combines with J gene TRBJ2-3; the table calls TRBD2, which could not be checked here. TRBV21-1 has pseudogene status. This CDR3 region has 16 residues. CDR3 bases: TGTGCCAGCAGCAAAGTTCCGGGAGCCCGGGCAGATACGCAGTATTTT. Amino acid sequence: CASSKVPGARADTQYF.

The chain joins TRBV11-3 to TRBJ1-6; the D gene is possibly TRBD1 (6 bases). The CDR3 has 14 amino acids. The germline gives CDR1 SGHNT, CDR2 YENEEA. Trimming removed 4 bases at V and 10 bases at J, with 14 bases between. The CDR3 sequence: CASSSAHGGSPLHF. As DNA, the CDR3 is TGTGCCAGCAGCTCCGCCCATGGGGGCTCACCCCTCCACTTT.

This chain joins TRBV6-6 and TRBJ1-5, with TRBD1 matching 10 bases. The CDR3 has 16 amino acids. J gave up 3 bases and V 5 bases, and 7 bases lay outside the gene matches. In germline, CDR1 is MNHNY, CDR2 SVGAGI (reference sequence). CDR3 nucleotides: TGTGCCAGCAGTCCCCTAGACAGGGGGCCCAATCAGCCCCAGCATTTT. It specifies CASSPLDRGPNQPQHF.

This clone has just one count. This chain uses TRBV7-9 with TRBJ1-2; 7 bases match TRBD1. The CDR3 totals 15 residues. Trimming took 0 bases from V and 0 from J; bases not matched to a gene: 1. CDR1 and CDR2 from the germline V gene are SEHNR and FQNEAQ (reference sequence). CDR3 in amino acids: CASSLAGGPNYGYTF. CDR3 DNA sequence: TGTGCCAGCAGCTTAGCAGGGGGCCCTAACTATGGCTACACCTTC.

This chain uses TRBV7-3 with TRBJ2-1; 9 nucleotides align to TRBD2. With V trimmed by 5 bases and J by 6 bases, 11 bases remained unmatched. The length of the CDR3 is 16 residues. CDR1 and CDR2 from the germline V gene are SGHTA and FQGTGA. CDR3 nucleotide sequence: TGTGCCAGCAGCCCCCAACCTAGCGGGATGGGCAATGAGCAGTTCTTC. The encoded protein is CASSPQPSGMGNEQFF. Together with reference TRBV7-3 and TRBJ2-1, the CDR3 gives the full variable domain: GAGVSQTPSNKVTEKGKYVELRCDPISGHTALYWYRQSLGQGPEFLIYFQGTGAADDSGLPNDRFFAVRPEGSVSTLKIQRTERGDSAVYLCASSPQPSGMGNEQFFGPGTRLTVL.